A single T cell receptor (beta chain) is shown here with its context. The CDR3 length is 15 residues. Per germline, CDR1 SGHRS and CDR2 YFSETQ. J lost 8 bases, V lost 0 bases, and 4 bases had no gene match. This entry belongs to a study of blood T cell repertoires in COVID-19. Looking at the study overall: Both acute and convalescent COVID-19 samples were obtained from the United States, Italy and Spain.

Here immunoSEQ multiplex PCR was the method, and the copy in TCRdb shows in-frame clones only, minus some. Of 250,000 to 350,000 clones in the sample, 70% to 90% were seen once. This chain joins TRBV5-1 and TRBJ2-1, with 11 bases lining up with TRBD2. Sequencing was performed on peripheral blood. The receptor was derived from a young man with active or convalescent COVID-19. The CDR3 nucleotides read TGCGCCAGCAGCTTGGGACTAGCGGGGAGGGATGAGCAGTTCTTC. Translation gives CASSLGLAGRDEQFF.